A selection of T cell receptor beta chains follows, all from one sample in a study of cytomegalovirus exposure and HLA in healthy donors. The method was immunoSEQ multiplex PCR; TCRdb's version includes in-frame clones alone and lacks a portion of them. The sample carries 140,000 to 150,000 clones, about 73% recorded once. Sequencing used PBMCs. These receptors came from a middle-aged man in good health and CMV-seropositive. Both conserved end residues are part of each CDR3. Each record gives: J gene, D gene, clone size, V gene, CDR3 DNA, CDR3 protein. The D gene is left open where the match is weak. The listing skips clone size in some rows; elsewhere it reads once, few, many or a size class.

TRBJ2-1	TRBD2	once	TRBV29-1	TGCAGCGTTTCTCGACTAGCGGGAGGGGTTCCAAATGAGCAGTTCTTC	CSVSRLAGGVPNEQFF
TRBJ2-2	TRBD1	.	TRBV7-9	TGTGCCAGCAGCTTGGGGGCAGGGGGCCCAGGCGGGGAGCTGTTTTTT	CASSLGAGGPGGELFF
TRBJ1-3	.	.	TRBV7-8	TGTGCCAGCAGCCAAACAGGGAGAAACACCATATATTTT	CASSQTGRNTIYF
TRBJ2-5	TRBD2	.	TRBV6-5	TGTGCCAGCAGTTACGGCGCGGGAGTGGTAGAGACCCAGTACTTC	CASSYGAGVVETQYF
TRBJ1-5	.	.	TRBV7-6	TGTGCCAGCAGCTTATCCTCAGGGAGGGATCAGCCCCAGCATTTT	CASSLSSGRDQPQHF
TRBJ1-1	TRBD1	.	TRBV28	TGTGCCAGCAGTTTACCCCGGGACAGACAAGAAGCTTTCTTT	CASSLPRDRQEAFF
TRBJ2-7	.	.	TRBV9	TGTGCCAGCAGCGTAGACGGCGGTCCCTACGAGCAGTACTTC	CASSVDGGPYEQYF
TRBJ1-1	TRBD1	.	TRBV28	TGTGCCAGCAGTCCCGACAGGGCAAGGTCGGCTTTCTTT	CASSPDRARSAFF
TRBJ1-1	.	.	TRBV30	TGTGCCAGATCGGGGGGGAACATGAACACTGAAGCTTTCTTT	CARSGGNMNTEAFF
TRBJ1-2	.	few	TRBV7-2	TGTGCCAGCAGCCCCTGGGGGGGAGTCGGAACCTATGGCTACACCTTC	CASSPWGGVGTYGYTF
TRBJ2-1	.	.	TRBV13	TGTGCCAGCAGCCCCCTTGGCAGCGGAGGCTACAATGAGCAGTTCTTC	CASSPLGSGGYNEQFF
TRBJ2-7	TRBD2	.	TRBV5-1	TGCGCCAGCAGCTTGCAGCCGGCTAGCGGGAGTGATGAGCAGTACTTC	CASSLQPASGSDEQYF
TRBJ2-2	.	few	TRBV30	TGTGCCTGGGATGGACACAAGAACACCGGGGAGCTGTTTTTT	CAWDGHKNTGELFF
TRBJ1-2	.	few	TRBV6-1	TGTGCCAGCAGCCAAGGGGTTTTCCATGGCTACACCTTC	CASSQGVFHGYTF
TRBJ1-1	TRBD1	.	TRBV2	TGTGCCAGCAGTTGGGACAGATTACCGATTCCATCGGGGACTGAAGCTTTCTTT	CASSWDRLPIPSGTEAFF
TRBJ2-7	.	.	TRBV7-6	TGTGCCAGCAGCCTTGGTCTCGAGCGCGAGCAGTACTTC	CASSLGLEREQYF
TRBJ2-3	.	.	TRBV11-2	TGTGCCAGCAGCTTAGGTTTGAGAGGCACAGATACGCAGTATTTT	CASSLGLRGTDTQYF
TRBJ1-2	.	.	TRBV19	TGTGCCAGTAGTATAGGCAGGGGATTTAACTATGGCTACACCTTC	CASSIGRGFNYGYTF
TRBJ2-1	.	.	TRBV11-3	TGTGCCAGCAACAGCTTGCTTGGTTGGGTTCGGGAGTACAATGAGCAGTTCTTC	CASNSLLGWVREYNEQFF
TRBJ1-6	.	.	TRBV6-6	TGTGCCAGCAGTTATCGAGGTTCCCCCCTCCACTTT	CASSYRGSPLHF
TRBJ2-2	TRBD2	.	TRBV5-4	TGTGCCAGCAGCCCCGGAGGGCTTAGGCGGGAGGGTAACACCGGGGAGCTGTTTTTT	CASSPGGLRREGNTGELFF
TRBJ2-1	TRBD2	few	TRBV7-3	TGTGCCAGCAGCTTAGTATCTAGCGGGAGGGCTGAGCAGTTCTTC	CASSLVSSGRAEQFF
TRBJ2-3	TRBD2	.	TRBV9	TGTGCCAGCAGCGCGCCATCCGGGACTAGCGGGAGGTTACTCGCAGATACGCAGTATTTT	CASSAPSGTSGRLLADTQYF
TRBJ1-4	.	.	TRBV5-6	TGTGCCAGCAGCTTCTGGGGGCAGTATGAAAAACTGTTTTTT	CASSFWGQYEKLFF
TRBJ2-7	.	.	TRBV19	TGTGCCAGTAGTCCCGGGACATGGTCATACGAGCAGTACTTC	CASSPGTWSYEQYF
TRBJ2-5	TRBD2	.	TRBV7-9	TGTGCCAGCAGCGGGACTAGCGGGAGTTTAGAGACCCAGTACTTC	CASSGTSGSLETQYF
TRBJ2-2	TRBD1	.	TRBV5-1	TGCGCCAGCAGCTTAACCCCCGGGACAGGGTTCGACACCGGGGAGCTGTTTTTT	CASSLTPGTGFDTGELFF
TRBJ2-5	.	.	TRBV6-6	TGTGCCAGCAGTGACAGAGAGGAGACCCAGTACTTC	CASSDREETQYF
TRBJ1-2	.	.	TRBV27	TGTGCCAGCAGTTGGACAGCCAACTATGGCTACACCTTC	CASSWTANYGYTF
TRBJ1-4	.	.	TRBV6-5	TGTGCCAGCAGTTACGAACAGGGTTCTGAAAAACTGTTTTTT	CASSYEQGSEKLFF
TRBJ2-1	.	few	TRBV27	TGTGCCAGCAGTTTCGCGGGGGCTAGCTCCTACAATGAGCAGTTCTTC	CASSFAGASSYNEQFF
TRBJ1-1	.	.	TRBV7-8	TGTGCCAGCAGCACACGACAGTTTAGTGAAGCTTTCTTT	CASSTRQFSEAFF
TRBJ2-3	TRBD1	.	TRBV19	TGTGCCAGTAGTCAAGGGGGCGGCGTCCTGGATTTT	CASSQGGGVLDF
TRBJ2-5	.	.	TRBV7-8	TGTGCCAGCAGCCCCGTCCAAGAGACCCAGTACTTC	CASSPVQETQYF
TRBJ1-2	.	.	TRBV11-2	TGTGCCAGCAGCTTAGATGGGAACAGGGTTGGCTACACCTTC	CASSLDGNRVGYTF
TRBJ1-2	TRBD1	.	TRBV27	TGTGCCAGCAGTTACCTGGCCGGGACAGCTCTCTATGGCTACACCTTC	CASSYLAGTALYGYTF
TRBJ1-1	.	.	TRBV5-1	TGCGCCAGCCGGGACTCCCCTCAGAACACTGAAGCTTTCTTT	CASRDSPQNTEAFF
TRBJ2-7	.	once	TRBV7-6	TGTGCCAGCAGCTCCACTCCGCTTGGTCAGGGAACCTACGAGCAGTACTTC	CASSSTPLGQGTYEQYF
TRBJ2-7	.	.	TRBV27	TGTGCCAGCAGTCGAGGGGGGGGCCTCTACGAGCAGTACTTC	CASSRGGGLYEQYF
TRBJ2-7	.	few	TRBV6-6	TGTGCCAGCAGTAAAGGACTAAATAGCTACGAGCAGTACTTC	CASSKGLNSYEQYF
TRBJ2-7	.	once	TRBV28	TGTGCCAGCAGCGGGACTTACGAGCAGTACTTC	CASSGTYEQYF
TRBJ2-2	.	.	TRBV6-5	TGTGCCAGTCAGGGGGGCACCGGGGAGCTGTTTTTT	CASQGGTGELFF
TRBJ2-2	.	.	TRBV7-9	TGTTCCAGCAGCTTAGGAGTGGACACCGGGGAGCTGTTTTTT	CSSSLGVDTGELFF
TRBJ2-7	.	.	TRBV7-2	TGTGCCAGCAGCCCCTCCGGGACACAATCCTACGAGCAGTACTTC	CASSPSGTQSYEQYF
TRBJ2-1	.	.	TRBV15	TGTGCCACCAGGCCTCGGCGGGAAATAGATGAGCAGTTCTTC	CATRPRREIDEQFF